This TCR beta chain appears in the sequencing data of a study of T-cell reconstitution after alpha-beta-depleted transplantation in children. Study-level results: By one year post-transplant, T-cell counts and diversity largely arose from T cells that were newly produced. There were some patients whose high TCRbeta diversity at day 60 came from surviving recipient T cells and thymic progenitors.

From germline, CDR1 is SQVTM and CDR2 ANQGSEA. The CDR3 length is 12 residues. V shed 7 bases and J shed 7 bases, with 16 bases lying between them. Notes on this clonotype: The target antigen is unknown.

During its preparation, the TCRbeta library received unique molecular identifiers. MiXCR was run by TCRdb on the PCR reads, yielding one entry per CDR3 protein. The sample consists of 750,000 to 950,000 distinct CDR3 sequences, 15% to 20% of them appearing once. Sequenced here: PBMCs, mostly from graft donor cells, sampled 360 days after TCRalphabeta/CD19-depleted stem cell transplant. The origin of this receptor is a male patient aged 5 to 17 who had a stem cell transplant for acute lymphoblastic leukemia, so the T cells may come from the graft donor. The chain joins TRBV29-1 to TRBJ1-1, with D possibly TRBD1 on 5 matching bases. This chain's CDR3 is CSAGVGRGEAFF. In DNA, the CDR3 is TGCAGCGCGGGGGTGGGGAGAGGTGAAGCTTTCTTT.